A selection of T cell receptor beta chains follows, all from one sample in a study of blood T cell repertoires in COVID-19. Sequenced by immunoSEQ multiplex PCR; TCRdb stores in-frame clones only, minus some. This sample carries some 250,000 clones, about four fifths of them seen once, and the ten largest clones take approximately 4%. The sequenced sample was peripheral blood. These receptors originate from a man over 45 with active or convalescent COVID-19. Both conserved end residues are part of each CDR3. A D gene is named only where the DNA matches it firmly. Size is stated for part of the rows, as once, few or many counts, or as a class when the clone is expanded.

>TRBJ1-6|TRBV2|.|TRBD1
TGTGCCAGCAGTCCTACCCCTGGGGGACAGGGGACCGCCGGGGGTTCACCCCTCCACTTT
CASSPTPGGQGTAGGSPLHF
>TRBJ1-3|TRBV6-2/TRBV6-3|.|.
TGTGCCAGCAGTTACTCGATCGGGAGAGATGTTGTGAACACCATATATTTT
CASSYSIGRDVVNTIYF
>TRBJ1-2|TRBV4-2|.|.
TGTGCCAGCAGCCAAGAAGTGGCGGGATCTAACTATGGCTACACCTTC
CASSQEVAGSNYGYTF
>TRBJ1-2|TRBV4-2|.|.
TGTGCCAGCAGCCAAGACAGACAATGGGGCTACACCTTC
CASSQDRQWGYTF
>TRBJ2-1|TRBV19|.|TRBD2
TGTGCCAGTAGTATTAGGAGCGGGGGAAGTTACAATGAGCAGTTCTTC
CASSIRSGGSYNEQFF
>TRBJ2-1|TRBV9|.|TRBD2
TGTGCCAGCAACCCCGCCGGGGGGGGATACAATGAGCAGTTCTTC
CASNPAGGGYNEQFF
>TRBJ1-2|TRBV6-1|.|.
TGTGCCAGCAGTGAAAAAGGGAGACAGGCAACCGTCTATGGCTACACCTTC
CASSEKGRQATVYGYTF
>TRBJ2-7|TRBV6-6|.|TRBD1
TGTGCCAGCAGTTACTCCGGGACAGGGACCTACGAGCAGTACTTC
CASSYSGTGTYEQYF
>TRBJ1-6|TRBV7-9|.|.
TGTGCCAGCAGCTTTGGACAGAGCAATTCACCCCTCCACTTT
CASSFGQSNSPLHF
>TRBJ2-1|TRBV7-2|.|TRBD2
TGTGCCAGCAGCTTAGGGGCGGGGGGCCGCTACAATGAGCAGTTCTTC
CASSLGAGGRYNEQFF
>TRBJ1-2|TRBV4-1|.|.
TGCGCCAGCAGCCCCGACACCCTTGATGGCTACACCTTC
CASSPDTLDGYTF
>TRBJ2-1|TRBV24-1|.|.
TGTGCCACGGGCGGGAGCAGGGGGCCAGACAATGAGCAGTTCTTC
CATGGSRGPDNEQFF
>TRBJ1-6|TRBV11-2|.|.
TGTGCCAGCAGCGACACGTTCGGTTCACCCCTCCACTTT
CASSDTFGSPLHF
>TRBJ2-2|TRBV5-4|.|.
TGTGCCAGCAGCCCCGGAGGGACAGCGAACACCGGGGAGCTGTTTTTT
CASSPGGTANTGELFF
>TRBJ1-1|TRBV25-1|.|.
TGTGCCAGCAGGGACACCGGCTCGTCAGCTTTCTTT
CASRDTGSSAFF
>TRBJ2-5|TRBV5-1|few|.
TGCGCCAGCAGCTTCCCAGGGGAGGAGACCCAGTACTTC
CASSFPGEETQYF
>TRBJ1-2|TRBV6-5|.|TRBD1
TGTGCCAGCAGTCGACAGGGGTTTGATGGCTACACCTTC
CASSRQGFDGYTF
>TRBJ1-2|TRBV6-5|.|TRBD1
TGTGCCAGCAGTAAACTACAGGGGGGCTACACCTTC
CASSKLQGGYTF
>TRBJ2-5|TRBV21-1|.|.
TGTGCCAGCAGCAAAGATAGGTTTCCCCGGGACACAGGCGGAGAGACCCAGTACTTC
CASSKDRFPRDTGGETQYF
>TRBJ1-1|TRBV29-1|.|.
TGCAGCGTTTTTACAGGGTTCGGAACTGAAGCTTTCTTT
CSVFTGFGTEAFF
>TRBJ2-7|TRBV7-2|.|TRBD2
TGTGCCAGCAGCCCCCGGGCTAGCGGGGGTTACGAGCAGTACTTC
CASSPRASGGYEQYF
>TRBJ2-7|TRBV6-5|.|.
TGTGCCAGCAGTTACTCGGGACATCACTACGAGCAGTACTTC
CASSYSGHHYEQYF